One and the same sample provided the 28 T cell receptor beta chains below, sequenced in a study of blood T cell repertoires in COVID-19. The repertoire was sequenced with immunoSEQ multiplex PCR; TCRdb's copy has only in-frame clones and lacks some. The profile shows 150,000 to 200,000 clones, roughly 80% of them singletons. Sample: peripheral blood. The source of these receptors is a woman aged 40 to 50 with acute or convalescent COVID-19.

The V gene is TRBV7-2, the J gene TRBJ2-3; 11 bases match TRBD2. In germline, CDR1 is SGHTA, CDR2 FQGNSA. V was clipped by 3 bases and J by 2 bases; unmatched bases: 4. CDR3 size: 16 residues. CDR3 nucleotides: TGTGCCAGCAGCTTCCTAGCGGGGGGATACACAGATACGCAGTATTTT. This codes for CASSFLAGGYTDTQYF.

The rearrangement links TRBV24-1 to TRBJ2-3; TRBD1 agrees at 9 bases. The CDR3 contains 15 residues. J lost 4 bases, V lost 4 bases, and 5 bases had no gene match. Germline lookup yields CDR1 KGHDR and CDR2 SFDVKD. The CDR3 sequence: CATSEKQGAADTQYF. Written as DNA, the CDR3 is TGTGCCACCAGTGAAAAACAGGGGGCTGCAGATACGCAGTATTTT.

This chain joins TRBV6-5 and TRBJ1-4; 7 nucleotides align to TRBD1. This CDR3 is built from 14 residues. V lost 6 bases to trimming and J lost 8 bases; unmatched junction nucleotides: 9. CDR1 is MNHEY and CDR2 is SVGAGI in the germline V gene. CDR3: CASSARQGGEKLFF. Here the CDR3 DNA reads TGTGCCAGCAGCGCAAGACAGGGTGGGGAAAAACTGTTTTTT.

J is TRBJ2-2 and V is TRBV7-6, with 10 bases aligning to TRBD2. V shed 5 bases and J 1 base; nucleotides not matched to a gene: 4. The CDR3 length is 16 residues. Germline values: CDR1 SGHVS, CDR2 FNYEAQ. CDR3 sequence (DNA): TGTGCCAGCAGCGAGGGACTAGCGTTGAACACCGGGGAGCTGTTTTTT. As protein: CASSEGLALNTGELFF.

This clone was detected only a few times. This CDR3 is also generated by other DNA sequences in the sample. The chain is built from TRBV28 and TRBJ1-5; D gene uncertain. The CDR3 has 15 residues. Per germline, CDR1 MDHEN and CDR2 SYDVKM. Between the trimmed V and J ends, which lost 2 bases and 0 bases, there was a span of 8 bases. The CDR3 DNA is TGTGCCAGCAGTTTAAGCCCCTATAGCAATCAGCCCCAGCATTTT. It yields the protein CASSLSPYSNQPQHF.

The chain couples TRBV7-2 to TRBJ2-3; D is unclear. Trimming left V 2 bases short and J 4 bases short, with 10 bases between. The CDR3 contains 14 residues. CDR1 and CDR2 from the germline V gene are SGHTA and FQGNSA. For the CDR3, the DNA is TGTGCCAGCAGCTTACTAGTTGGCTCAGATACGCAGTATTTT. Its translation is CASSLLVGSDTQYF.

The genes are TRBV5-1 and TRBJ1-1; D not certain. There are 13 residues in the CDR3. V was pared by 2 bases and J by 1 base, with 6 bases between. The germline V gene encodes CDR1 SGHRS and CDR2 YFSETQ. The CDR3 region is CASSFSRNTEAFF. CDR3 DNA: TGCGCCAGCAGCTTCTCGCGGAACACTGAAGCTTTCTTT.

This clone appeared a single time. The V call is TRBV28, the J call TRBJ1-3; D may be TRBD1 (6 bases). V lost 10 bases, J lost 3 bases, and 16 bases lay in between. The CDR3 contains 14 residues. The germline V gene has CDR1 MDHEN and CDR2 SYDVKM. The CDR3 sequence is CATLQGSFGNTIYF. As DNA, the CDR3 is TGTGCCACCCTCCAGGGGTCCTTTGGAAACACCATATATTTT.

This clone has just a few counts. The CDR3 here is CASSQGTGTQYF. The DNA of the CDR3 is TGTGCCAGCAGCCAAGGGACTGGTACTCAGTACTTC. This chain uses TRBV3-1 (or the pseudogene TRBV3-2) with TRBJ2-7; the D gene is possibly TRBD2 (5 bases). Between the trimmed V and J ends, which lost 1 base and 10 bases, there was a span of 11 bases. Germline V lookup: CDR1 LGHDT, CDR2 YNNKEL (reference sequence). The CDR3 is 12 residues long.

This chain's CDR3 is CASSPSQGAGPYEQYF. The CDR3 DNA is TGTGCCAGTAGTCCAAGCCAGGGGGCCGGCCCCTACGAGCAGTACTTC. The chain carries TRBV19 and TRBJ2-7; 8 bases are shared with TRBD1. The ends lost 5 bases at V and 2 bases at J; junction bases unmatched: 11. This CDR3 comprises 16 residues. Germline lookup yields CDR1 LNHDA and CDR2 SQIVND (reference sequence).

The rearrangement uses TRBV27 and TRBJ2-7; weak D call: TRBD2 (6 bases). The germline V and J ends were trimmed by 3 bases and 2 bases, with 11 bases remaining between them. Germline CDR1 reads MNHEY; CDR2 reads SMNVEV (reference sequence). The CDR3 consists of 14 residues. The CDR3: CASSFGGSAYEQYF. For the CDR3, the DNA is TGTGCCAGCAGTTTTGGAGGGAGTGCCTACGAGCAGTACTTC.

This chain links TRBV29-1 with TRBJ1-3; perhaps TRBD1 as D (6 bases). Germline V gene data show CDR1 as SQVTM and CDR2 as ANQGSEA. The length of the CDR3 is 13 residues. V was trimmed by 6 bases and J by 2 bases, leaving 11 bases between them. CDR3 in amino acids: CSVASGAGNTIYF. For the CDR3, the DNA is TGCAGCGTCGCCTCAGGGGCTGGAAACACCATATATTTT.

V and J are TRBV5-8 and TRBJ2-7; D possibly corresponds to TRBD1 (6 bases). With 2 bases removed from V and 0 bases from J, the gap between germline ends came to 9 bases. Per the germline V gene, CDR1 is SGHTS and CDR2 is YDEGEE. This CDR3 has 14 amino acids. CDR3 sequence reads: CASSFRTVSYEQYF. The DNA of the CDR3 is TGTGCCAGCAGCTTTAGGACAGTCTCCTACGAGCAGTACTTC.

The chain joins TRBV4-2 to TRBJ1-5, with no clear D. The germline V gene has CDR1 LGHNA and CDR2 YNFKEQ. The V end lost 4 bases, the J end lost 5 bases, and 12 bases lay between the germline ends. The CDR3 has 14 amino acids. This chain's CDR3 is CASSRRGQDQPQHF. In nucleotides, the CDR3 is TGTGCCAGCAGCCGACGAGGGCAGGATCAGCCCCAGCATTTT.

The DNA of the CDR3 is TGTGCCAGCAGCTCTCCTAGCGGCTCCTACAATGAGCAGTTCTTC. This translates into CASSSPSGSYNEQFF. The chain carries TRBV28 and TRBJ2-1; 7 nucleotides align to TRBD2. The trim removed 6 bases at V and 0 bases at J, leaving 5 bases unmatched. This CDR3 spans 15 amino acids. The germline V gene encodes CDR1 MDHEN and CDR2 SYDVKM. Drawing the rest from reference TRBV28 and TRBJ2-1, the complete variable domain is DVKVTQSSRYLVKRTGEKVFLECVQDMDHENMFWYRQDPGLGLRLIYFSYDVKMKEKGDIPEGYSVSREKKERFSLILESASTNQTSMYLCASSSPSGSYNEQFFGPGTRLTVL.

The chain is built from TRBV10-3 and TRBJ1-1, with D unresolved. With 6 bases removed from V and 5 bases from J, the gap between germline ends came to 7 bases. The CDR3 extends over 11 amino acids. The germline CDR1 and CDR2 sequences are ENHRY and SYGVKD. The CDR3 protein is CAIRRETEAFF. Here the CDR3 DNA reads TGTGCCATCAGGCGGGAGACTGAAGCTTTCTTT.

For this clone: One junction end disagrees with the germline gene, perhaps due to a read error. The identical CDR3 is also encoded by other nucleotide sequences in the sample. The genes are TRBV5-1 and TRBJ2-1, with 12 bases matching TRBD1. The CDR3 has 18 residues. Germline CDR1 is SGHRS and CDR2 is YFSETQ. The CDR3 nucleotides read TGCGCCAGCAGTTATCCGGGACAGGGGGCGAGCTCCTACAATGAACAGTTCTTC. Translation gives CASSYPGQGASSYNEQFF.

This sequence joins TRBV29-1 and TRBJ2-7, with 8 bases identical to TRBD1. With 7 bases clipped from V and 5 bases from J, the junction kept 16 bases outside the gene matches. Germline V gives CDR1 SQVTM, CDR2 ANQGSEA. The CDR3 consists of 15 residues. The CDR3 nucleotides read TGCAGCGCTTCCGAAGAAGGACAGGGCCCTAACGAGCAGTACTTC. Translation: CSASEEGQGPNEQYF.

The chain employs TRBV19 and TRBJ1-5; 10 bases align to TRBD1. With 4 bases clipped from V and 11 bases from J, the junction kept 14 bases outside the gene matches. This CDR3 contains 16 residues. Per the germline V gene, CDR1 is LNHDA and CDR2 is SQIVND (reference sequence). CDR3 nucleotide sequence: TGTGCCAGTAGTAGATCCGGGACAGGGGTCTCTTCGGCCCAGCATTTT. Encoded protein: CASSRSGTGVSSAQHF.

The rearrangement links TRBV5-4 to TRBJ1-1; 9 positions agree with TRBD1. V shed 4 bases, J shed 4 bases, and the junction held 2 bases outside the gene matches. The CDR3 runs 13 residues. CDR1 and CDR2 (germline): SGHNT, YYREEE (reference sequence). The CDR3 loop is CASSTDRGTEAFF. Here the CDR3 DNA reads TGTGCCAGCAGCACGGACAGGGGCACTGAAGCTTTCTTT.

This clone appeared a few times. The CDR3 DNA follows: TGTGCCAGCAGCCGGGGCGGGGCCGGCTATGGCTACACCTTC. This sequence encodes CASSRGGAGYGYTF. This sequence joins TRBV13 and TRBJ1-2, with a possible D match to TRBD1 (5 bases). CDR1 is PRHDT and CDR2 is FYEKMQ in the germline V gene (reference sequence). CDR3 length equals 14 residues. The V end lost 5 bases, the J end lost 4 bases, and 14 bases lay between the germline ends.

This clone was seen more than once but under ten times. The chain is built from TRBV30 and TRBJ1-6; D gene unclear. The CDR3 contains 13 residues. V was pared by 3 bases and J by 7 bases, with 10 bases between. The germline V gene has CDR1 GTSNPN and CDR2 SVGIG (reference sequence). CDR3 DNA: TGTGCCTGGAGGGCCAGGCCAAATTCACCCCTCCACTTT. Its protein product is CAWRARPNSPLHF.

This chain links TRBV7-9 with TRBJ2-7; possible D gene TRBD1, 5 bases. The germline gives CDR1 SEHNR, CDR2 FQNEAQ (reference sequence). Trimming left V 4 bases short and J 7 bases short, with 11 bases between. The CDR3 has 12 residues. The CDR3 sequence is CASSSRGGEQYF. The CDR3 nucleotides are TGTGCCAGCAGCTCAAGGGGCGGAGAGCAGTACTTC.

The chain links TRBV19 to TRBJ2-5, with 7 positions matching TRBD1. The CDR3 contains 13 residues. Germline V gene data show CDR1 as LNHDA and CDR2 as SQIVND (reference sequence). After removal of 7 bases from V and 3 bases from J, the junction contained 5 bases not matched to a gene. The CDR3 DNA reads TGTGCCAGTACTGGGGACAGTAAAGAGACCCAGTACTTC. Translated, it gives CASTGDSKETQYF.

The genes are TRBV10-3 and TRBJ2-3; 7 nucleotides line up with TRBD2. Germline CDR1 reads ENHRY; CDR2 reads SYGVKD. The V segment lost 9 bases and the J segment 1 base; nucleotides outside the gene matches: 1. The length of the CDR3 is 12 residues. The CDR3 here is CAITSGTDTQYF. The CDR3 DNA is TGTGCCATTACTAGCGGCACAGATACGCAGTATTTT.

This chain connects TRBV19 to TRBJ1-2; D might be TRBD1 (6 bases). Germline-derived CDR1 and CDR2 are LNHDA and SQIVND (reference sequence). Trimming removed 7 bases from V and 6 bases from J, with 15 bases in between. The CDR3 has 13 amino acids. The DNA for the CDR3 is TGTGCCAGTACCCTCCGACAGGTCCATGGCTACACCTTC. Its protein product is CASTLRQVHGYTF.

The chain carries TRBV6-2 or TRBV6-3 and TRBJ1-5; D not resolved. The length of the CDR3 is 11 residues. The germline V gene encodes CDR1 MNHEY and CDR2 SVGEGT. V was clipped by 6 bases and J by 7 bases, with 7 bases between them. The CDR3 reads CASSSGQPQHF. The CDR3 DNA is TGTGCCAGCAGCTCAGGCCAGCCCCAGCATTTT.

The chain links TRBV6-5 to TRBJ2-7; maybe TRBD2 (6 bases). V lost 6 bases, J lost 4 bases, and 13 bases lay in between. Germline V gene lookup returns CDR1 MNHEY and CDR2 SVGAGI. This CDR3 contains 13 residues. CDR3 in amino acids: CASRGPGGYEQYF. The CDR3, as DNA: TGTGCCAGCAGAGGACCCGGAGGGTACGAGCAGTACTTC.